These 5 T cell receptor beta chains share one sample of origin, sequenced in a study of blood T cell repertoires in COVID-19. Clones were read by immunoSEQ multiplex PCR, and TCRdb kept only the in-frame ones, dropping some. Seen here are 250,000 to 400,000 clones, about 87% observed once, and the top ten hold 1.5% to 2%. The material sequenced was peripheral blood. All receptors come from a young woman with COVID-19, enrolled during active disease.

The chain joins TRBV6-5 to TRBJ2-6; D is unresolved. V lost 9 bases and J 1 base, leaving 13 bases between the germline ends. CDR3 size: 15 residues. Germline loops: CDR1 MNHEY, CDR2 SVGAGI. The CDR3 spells CASRVSWSGANVLTF. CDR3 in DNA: TGTGCCAGTAGAGTAAGTTGGTCTGGGGCCAACGTCCTGACTTTC.

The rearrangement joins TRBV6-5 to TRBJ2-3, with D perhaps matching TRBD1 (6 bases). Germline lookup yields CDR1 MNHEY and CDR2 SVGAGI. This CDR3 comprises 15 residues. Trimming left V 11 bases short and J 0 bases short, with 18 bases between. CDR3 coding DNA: TGTGCCGGCACCCCACAGGGTGGAAGCACAGATACGCAGTATTTT. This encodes CAGTPQGGSTDTQYF.

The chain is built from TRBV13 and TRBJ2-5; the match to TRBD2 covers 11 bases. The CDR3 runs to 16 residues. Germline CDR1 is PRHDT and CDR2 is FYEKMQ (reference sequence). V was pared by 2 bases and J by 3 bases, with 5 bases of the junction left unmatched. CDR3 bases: TGTGCCAGCAGCTTACCCATAGCGGGGGGGGAAGAGACCCAGTACTTC. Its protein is CASSLPIAGGEETQYF.

CDR3 sequence (DNA): TGTGCCAGCAGTTTATTCAGCTATGGCTACACCTTC. It yields the protein CASSLFSYGYTF. The V call is TRBV12-3 or TRBV12-4, the J call TRBJ1-2; D gene unclear. The CDR3 covers 12 residues. Trimming cost V 2 bases and J 4 bases, with 5 bases left between them.

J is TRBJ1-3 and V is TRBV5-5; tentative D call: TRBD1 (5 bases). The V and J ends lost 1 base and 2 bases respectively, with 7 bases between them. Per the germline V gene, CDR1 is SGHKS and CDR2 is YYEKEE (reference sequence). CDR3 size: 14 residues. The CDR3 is CASSLKGTGNTIYF. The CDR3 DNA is TGTGCCAGCAGCTTGAAGGGGACTGGAAACACCATATATTTT. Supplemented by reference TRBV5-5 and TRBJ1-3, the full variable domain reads DAGVTQSPTHLIKTRGQQVTLRCSPISGHKSVSWYQQVLGQGPQFIFQYYEKEERGRGNFPDRFSARQFPNYSSELNVNALLLGDSALYLCASSLKGTGNTIYFGEGSWLTVV.